A single sample gave rise to the 8 T cell receptor beta chains below, sequenced in a study of T cell responses to AZD1222 COVID-19 vaccine. Sequencing was performed with immunoSEQ multiplex PCR; in TCRdb, only in-frame clones are kept and a portion is missing. The table has over 150,000 clones, 87% seen once. The source was peripheral blood, collected on day 0 of AZD1222 vaccination. Receptors originate from an adult in good health.

The genes are TRBV10-2 and TRBJ1-1; possible D gene TRBD1, 5 bases. V lost 6 bases to trimming and J lost 5 bases, with 13 bases between them. This CDR3 has 13 residues. The germline CDR1 and CDR2 sequences are WSHSY and SAAADI. In DNA form, the CDR3 reads TGCGCCAGCAGCCTCCGCGGGGGGACTGAAGCTTTCTTT. Translation gives CASSLRGGTEAFF.

The chain combines TRBV11-3 with TRBJ2-1, with D perhaps TRBD1 (5 bases). This CDR3 spans 14 amino acids. Trimming stripped 5 bases from V and 0 bases from J, with 8 bases between. The V gene's germline CDR1 is SGHNT and CDR2 YENEEA. This CDR3 is CASSAGISYNEQFF. As DNA, the CDR3 is TGTGCCAGCAGCGCAGGGATCTCCTACAATGAGCAGTTCTTC.

This sequence joins TRBV7-9 and TRBJ2-1; perhaps TRBD2 as D (6 bases). CDR3 length: 16 amino acids. The germline CDR1 and CDR2 sequences are SEHNR and FQNEAQ (reference sequence). V was clipped by 0 bases and J by 2 bases, with 11 bases between them. The CDR3 region is CASSLALAGPYNEQFF. The CDR3 DNA reads as TGTGCCAGCAGCTTAGCCCTGGCGGGACCCTACAATGAGCAGTTCTTC.

The CDR3 DNA reads TGTGCCAGCAGTAGCCTAGCGGGAGCTACCGGGGAGCTGTTTTTT. It encodes CASSSLAGATGELFF. The chain couples TRBV14 to TRBJ2-2; 10 nucleotides match TRBD2. CDR1 SGHDN and CDR2 FVKESK come from the germline V gene. Unmatched junction bases numbered 6, after V lost 6 bases and J lost 5 bases. The length of the CDR3 is 15 residues.

This sequence joins TRBV7-6 and TRBJ1-1, with 8 bases lining up with TRBD1. CDR3 length equals 15 residues. V shed 4 bases, J shed 4 bases, and the junction held 8 bases outside the gene matches. The V gene's germline CDR1 is SGHVS and CDR2 FNYEAQ. The CDR3 DNA sequence: TGTGCCAGCAGCTCTTCGACAGGGGTGGTCACTGAAGCTTTCTTT. Its protein product is CASSSSTGVVTEAFF.

This clone was seen more than once but under ten times. The DNA of the CDR3 is TGTGCCAGCAGCCCCGGGACAGTTAGCAATCAGCCCCAGCATTTT. Residues: CASSPGTVSNQPQHF. The J gene is TRBJ1-5, the V gene TRBV3-1 (or the pseudogene TRBV3-2); 7 nucleotides match TRBD1. Germline V gene sequence: CDR1 LGHDT, CDR2 YNNKEL (reference sequence). This CDR3 has 15 residues. V lost 4 bases to trimming and J lost 0 bases; unmatched junction nucleotides: 3.

The rearrangement uses TRBV27 and TRBJ1-3; 7 nucleotides align to TRBD1. V lost 7 bases, J lost 2 bases, and 8 bases stayed unmatched. Per the germline V gene, CDR1 is MNHEY and CDR2 is SMNVEV (reference sequence). This CDR3 has 15 residues. CDR3 nucleotides: TGTGCCAGCACCCTAGTTGACAGGGCTGGAAACACCATATATTTT. As protein: CASTLVDRAGNTIYF.

The gene calls are TRBV19 and TRBJ1-1; D is possibly TRBD1 (6 bases). The V gene's germline CDR1 is LNHDA and CDR2 SQIVND (reference sequence). This CDR3 has 14 amino acids. With 2 bases removed from V and 3 bases from J, the gap between germline ends came to 10 bases. The DNA for the CDR3 is TGTGCCAGTAGTATACGGGGGGCTTACACTGAAGCTTTCTTT. This encodes CASSIRGAYTEAFF.